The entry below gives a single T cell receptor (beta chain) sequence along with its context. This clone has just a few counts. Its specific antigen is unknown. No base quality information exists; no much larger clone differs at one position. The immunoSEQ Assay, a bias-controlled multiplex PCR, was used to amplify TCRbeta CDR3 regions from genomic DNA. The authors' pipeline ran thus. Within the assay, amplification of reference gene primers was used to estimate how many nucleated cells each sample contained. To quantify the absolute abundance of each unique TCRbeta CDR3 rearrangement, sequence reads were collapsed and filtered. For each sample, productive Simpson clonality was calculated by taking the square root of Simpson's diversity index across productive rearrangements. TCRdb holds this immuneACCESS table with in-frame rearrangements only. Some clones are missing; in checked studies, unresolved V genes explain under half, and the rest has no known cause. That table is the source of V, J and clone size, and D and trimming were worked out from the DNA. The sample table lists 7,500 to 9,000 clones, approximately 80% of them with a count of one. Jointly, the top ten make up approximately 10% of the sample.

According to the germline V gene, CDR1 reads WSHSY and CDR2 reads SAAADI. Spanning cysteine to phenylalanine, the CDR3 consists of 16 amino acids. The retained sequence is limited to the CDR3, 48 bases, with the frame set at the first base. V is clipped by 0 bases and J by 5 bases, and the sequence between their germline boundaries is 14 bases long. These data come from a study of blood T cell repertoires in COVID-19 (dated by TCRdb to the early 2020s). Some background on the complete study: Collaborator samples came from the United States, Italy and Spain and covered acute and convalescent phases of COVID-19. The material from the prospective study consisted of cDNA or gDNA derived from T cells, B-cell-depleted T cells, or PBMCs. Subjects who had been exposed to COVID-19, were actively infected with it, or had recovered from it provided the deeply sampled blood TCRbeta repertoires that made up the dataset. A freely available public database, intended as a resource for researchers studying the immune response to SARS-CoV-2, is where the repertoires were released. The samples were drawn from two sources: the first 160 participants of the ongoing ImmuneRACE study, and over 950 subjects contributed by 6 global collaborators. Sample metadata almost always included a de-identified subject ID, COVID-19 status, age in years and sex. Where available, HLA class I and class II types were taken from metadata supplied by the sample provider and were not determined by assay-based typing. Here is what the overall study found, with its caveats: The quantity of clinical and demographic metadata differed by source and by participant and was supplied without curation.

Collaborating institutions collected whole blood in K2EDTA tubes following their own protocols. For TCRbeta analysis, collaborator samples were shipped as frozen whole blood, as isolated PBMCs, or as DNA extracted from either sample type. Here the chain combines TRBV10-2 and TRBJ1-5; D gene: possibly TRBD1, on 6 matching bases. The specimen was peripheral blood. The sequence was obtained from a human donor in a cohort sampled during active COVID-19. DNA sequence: TGCGCCAGCAGTGAGTCGAGCCCAGGGGTTGATCAGCCCCAGCATTTT. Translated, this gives CASSESSPGVDQPQHF.